This paragraph reports one TCR beta chain. Antigen: not known. This record belongs to a study of cytomegalovirus exposure and HLA in healthy donors. Study results and caveats: Among TCR beta chains of equal frequency, HLA-associated ones were more clonally expanded in a later analysis.

60 Vbeta and 13 Jbeta primers were used in PCR. Methods used by the authors: It was a later analysis that counted tens of millions of unique TCR beta chains, of which 8.5 million to 12 million were shared. Profiling relied on immunoSEQ multiplex PCR, and the TCRdb table lists in-frame clones only, not all of them. V, J and clone size are those of that table, while D and trimming were read from the DNA. This table has 150,000 to 200,000 clones, 65% to 90% appearing once. This CDR3 is built from 14 residues. V dropped 4 bases and J dropped 6 bases, with 14 bases sitting between them. The germline V gene has CDR1 SGHRS and CDR2 YFSETQ.

This sequence originates from a man aged 45-65 years in good health and CMV-seropositive. The sample consisted of PBMCs. The rearrangement uses TRBV5-1 and TRBJ2-1; perhaps TRBD2 as D (5 bases). For the CDR3, the DNA is TGCGCCAGCAGCGCAACCCAAGCGGCCAATGAGCAGTTCTTC. Protein product: CASSATQAANEQFF.